These T cell receptor beta chains were read from a single sample in a study of PD-L1 blockade in urothelial cancer. Assay: immunoSEQ multiplex PCR; the TCRdb copy retains only in-frame clones and omits some. Of about 72,000 clones in the sample, about 90% were seen once. The sequences come from PBMCs, collected around atezolizumab (anti-PD-L1) treatment. The receptors here all came from a man aged 55 to 69 with urothelial cancer. CDR3s include the opening cysteine and the closing phenylalanine or tryptophan. Each record gives: D gene, V gene, J gene, CDR3 protein, CDR3 DNA. D genes are given only for firm matches.

>.|TRBV28|TRBJ1-6
CASSFPRDNSPLHF
TGTGCCAGCAGTTTCCCCAGGGATAATTCACCCCTCCACTTT
>.|TRBV30|TRBJ2-3
CAWSVSSDTQYF
TGTGCCTGGAGTGTCAGTTCAGATACGCAGTATTTT
>TRBD1|TRBV4-2|TRBJ1-5
CASSRGARQGFSNQPQHF
TGTGCCAGCAGCCGAGGAGCCCGACAGGGTTTTAGCAATCAGCCCCAGCATTTT
>.|TRBV18|TRBJ2-3
CASSPGLAAITDTQYF
TGTGCCAGCTCACCAGGGCTAGCCGCAATCACAGATACGCAGTATTTT
>TRBD1|TRBV28|TRBJ1-2
CASSRRTGRGGYTF
TGTGCCAGCAGTAGGAGGACAGGTCGGGGGGGCTACACCTTC
>.|TRBV11-2|TRBJ2-3
CASSLGLADTQYF
TGTGCCAGCAGCTTAGGTTTAGCGGATACGCAGTATTTT
>.|TRBV6-1|TRBJ2-7
CASSEYGPPGEQYF
TGTGCCAGCAGTGAATACGGCCCTCCGGGCGAGCAGTACTTC
>TRBD2|TRBV30|TRBJ2-7
CAFAGVTYEQYF
TGTGCCTTCGCGGGGGTCACCTACGAGCAGTACTTC
>TRBD1|TRBV6-1|TRBJ2-1
CASSSRGSSYNEQFF
TGTGCCAGCAGTTCCAGGGGGAGCTCCTACAATGAGCAGTTCTTC
>.|TRBV4-2|TRBJ2-7
CASSRPSGSSYEQYF
TGTGCCAGCAGCCGACCGTCGGGGAGTTCCTACGAGCAGTACTTC